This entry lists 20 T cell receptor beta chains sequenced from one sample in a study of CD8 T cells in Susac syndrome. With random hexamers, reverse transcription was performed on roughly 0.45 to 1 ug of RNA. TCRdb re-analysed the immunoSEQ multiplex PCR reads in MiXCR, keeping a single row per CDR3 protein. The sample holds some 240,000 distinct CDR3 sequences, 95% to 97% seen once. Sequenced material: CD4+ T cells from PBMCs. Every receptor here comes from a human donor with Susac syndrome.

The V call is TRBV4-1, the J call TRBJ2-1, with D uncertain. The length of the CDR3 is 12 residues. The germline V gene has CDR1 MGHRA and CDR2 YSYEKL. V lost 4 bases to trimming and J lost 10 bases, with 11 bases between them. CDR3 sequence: CASSRDRAEQFF. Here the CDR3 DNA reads TGCGCCAGCAGCCGAGACCGGGCAGAGCAGTTCTTC.

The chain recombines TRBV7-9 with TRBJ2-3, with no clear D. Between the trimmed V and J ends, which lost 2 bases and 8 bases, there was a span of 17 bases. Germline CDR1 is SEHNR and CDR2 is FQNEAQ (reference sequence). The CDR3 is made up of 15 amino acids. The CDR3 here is CASSLSGPPMGTQYF. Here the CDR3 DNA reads TGTGCCAGCAGCTTATCCGGACCCCCCATGGGTACGCAGTATTTT.

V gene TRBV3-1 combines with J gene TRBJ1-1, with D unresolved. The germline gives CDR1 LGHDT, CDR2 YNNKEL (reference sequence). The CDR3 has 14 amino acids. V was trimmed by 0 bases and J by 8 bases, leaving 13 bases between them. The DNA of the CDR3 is TGTGCCAGCAGCCAAGATTTTGCGAGGCAGGAAGCTTTCTTT. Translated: CASSQDFARQEAFF.

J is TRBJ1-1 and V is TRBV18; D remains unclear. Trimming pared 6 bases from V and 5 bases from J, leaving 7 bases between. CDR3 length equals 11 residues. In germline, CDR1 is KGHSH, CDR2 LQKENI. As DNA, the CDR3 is TGTGCCAGCTCTCCGGGGACTGAAGCTTTCTTT. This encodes CASSPGTEAFF.

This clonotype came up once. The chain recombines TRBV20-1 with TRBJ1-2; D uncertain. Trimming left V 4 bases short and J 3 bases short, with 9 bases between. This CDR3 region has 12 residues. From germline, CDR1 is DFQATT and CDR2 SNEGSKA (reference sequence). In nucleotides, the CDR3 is TGCAGTGCTACCCGCCGAGACTATGGCTACACCTTC. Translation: CSATRRDYGYTF.

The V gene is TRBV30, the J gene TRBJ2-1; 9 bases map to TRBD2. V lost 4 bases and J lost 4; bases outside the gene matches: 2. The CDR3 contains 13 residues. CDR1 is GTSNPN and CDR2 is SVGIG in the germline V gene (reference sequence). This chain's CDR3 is CAWKTSGYNEQFF. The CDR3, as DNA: TGTGCCTGGAAGACTAGCGGTTACAATGAGCAGTTCTTC.

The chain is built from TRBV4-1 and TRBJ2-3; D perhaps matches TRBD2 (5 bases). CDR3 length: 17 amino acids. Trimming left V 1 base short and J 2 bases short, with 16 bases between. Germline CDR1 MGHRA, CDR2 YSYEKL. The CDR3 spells CASSQVGWERHTDTQYF. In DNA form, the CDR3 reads TGCGCCAGCAGCCAAGTGGGTTGGGAGCGACACACAGATACGCAGTATTTT.

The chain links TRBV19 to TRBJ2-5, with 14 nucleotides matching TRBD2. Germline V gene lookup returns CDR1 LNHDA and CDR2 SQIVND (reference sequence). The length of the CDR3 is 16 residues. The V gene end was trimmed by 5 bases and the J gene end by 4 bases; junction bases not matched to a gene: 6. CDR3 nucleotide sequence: TGTGCCAGTAGTGGTTGGGGACTAGCGGGAGTAGAGACCCAGTACTTC. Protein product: CASSGWGLAGVETQYF.

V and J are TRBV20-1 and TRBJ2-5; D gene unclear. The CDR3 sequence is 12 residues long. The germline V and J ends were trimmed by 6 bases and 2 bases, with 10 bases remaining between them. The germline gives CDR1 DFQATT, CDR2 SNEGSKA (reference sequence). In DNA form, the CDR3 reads TGCAGTGCACTCTCCCCGCAAGAGACCCAGTACTTC. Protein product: CSALSPQETQYF.

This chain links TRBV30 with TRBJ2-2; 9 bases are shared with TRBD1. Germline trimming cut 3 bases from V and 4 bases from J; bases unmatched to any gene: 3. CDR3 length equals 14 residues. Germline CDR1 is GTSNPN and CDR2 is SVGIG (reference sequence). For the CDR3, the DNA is TGTGCCTGGAGCAGGGACAGGGCCACCGGGGAGCTGTTTTTT. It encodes CAWSRDRATGELFF.

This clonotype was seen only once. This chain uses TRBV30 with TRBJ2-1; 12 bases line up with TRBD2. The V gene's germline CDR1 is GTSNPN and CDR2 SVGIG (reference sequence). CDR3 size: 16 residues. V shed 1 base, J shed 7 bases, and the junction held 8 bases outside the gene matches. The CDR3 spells CAWSGRTSGKGNEQFF. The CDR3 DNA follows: TGTGCCTGGAGTGGAAGGACTAGCGGGAAAGGGAATGAGCAGTTCTTC.

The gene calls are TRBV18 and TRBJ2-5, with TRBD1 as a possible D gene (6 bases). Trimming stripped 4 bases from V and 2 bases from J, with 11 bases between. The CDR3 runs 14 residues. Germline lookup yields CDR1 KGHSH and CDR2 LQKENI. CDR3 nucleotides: TGTGCCAGCTCACGGGTGACAGGTCAAGAGACCCAGTACTTC. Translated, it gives CASSRVTGQETQYF.

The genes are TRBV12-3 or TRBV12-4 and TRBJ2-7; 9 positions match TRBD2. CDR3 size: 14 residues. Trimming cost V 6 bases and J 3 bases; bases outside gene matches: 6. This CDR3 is CASRIAGDFYEQYF. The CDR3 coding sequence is TGTGCCAGCAGGATAGCGGGAGACTTCTACGAGCAGTACTTC.

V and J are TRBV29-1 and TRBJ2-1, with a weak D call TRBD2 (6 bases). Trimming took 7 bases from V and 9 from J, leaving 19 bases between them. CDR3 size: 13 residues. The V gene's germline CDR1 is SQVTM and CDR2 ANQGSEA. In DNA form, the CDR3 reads TGCAGCGCCACCAAAGGACTATACGGTGAGCAGTTCTTC. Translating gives CSATKGLYGEQFF.

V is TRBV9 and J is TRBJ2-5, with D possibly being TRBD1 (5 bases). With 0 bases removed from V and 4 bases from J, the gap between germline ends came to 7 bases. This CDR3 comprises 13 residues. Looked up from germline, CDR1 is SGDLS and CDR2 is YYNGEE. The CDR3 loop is CASSVVQGETQYF. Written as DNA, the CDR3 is TGTGCCAGCAGCGTAGTGCAGGGAGAGACCCAGTACTTC.

The CDR3 loop reads CASSYRATDNEQFF. The CDR3 DNA follows: TGTGCCAGCAGTTACCGGGCGACGGACAATGAGCAGTTCTTC. This chain links TRBV6-6 with TRBJ2-1; no clear D. Germline loops: CDR1 MNHNY, CDR2 SVGAGI (reference sequence). The germline V and J ends were trimmed by 2 bases and 5 bases, with 10 bases remaining between them. The CDR3 sequence is 14 residues long.

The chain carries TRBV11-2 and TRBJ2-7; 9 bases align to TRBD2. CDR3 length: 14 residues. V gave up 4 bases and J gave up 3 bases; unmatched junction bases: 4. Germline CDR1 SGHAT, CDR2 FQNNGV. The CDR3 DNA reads TGTGCCAGCAGCTCGAGACTAGCGGTCTACGAGCAGTACTTC. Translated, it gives CASSSRLAVYEQYF.

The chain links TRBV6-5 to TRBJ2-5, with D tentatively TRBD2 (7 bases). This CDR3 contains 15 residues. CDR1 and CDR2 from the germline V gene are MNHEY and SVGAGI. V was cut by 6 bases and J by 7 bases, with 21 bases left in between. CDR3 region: CASSATPGGRGTQYF. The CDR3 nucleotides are TGTGCCAGCAGCGCCACTCCCGGGGGGCGAGGGACCCAGTACTTC.

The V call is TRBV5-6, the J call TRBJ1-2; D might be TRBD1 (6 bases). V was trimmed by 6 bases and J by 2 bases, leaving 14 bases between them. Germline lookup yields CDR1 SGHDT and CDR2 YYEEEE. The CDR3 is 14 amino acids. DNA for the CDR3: TGTGCCAGCACCGGGACACGGGACAACTATGGCTACACCTTC. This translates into CASTGTRDNYGYTF.

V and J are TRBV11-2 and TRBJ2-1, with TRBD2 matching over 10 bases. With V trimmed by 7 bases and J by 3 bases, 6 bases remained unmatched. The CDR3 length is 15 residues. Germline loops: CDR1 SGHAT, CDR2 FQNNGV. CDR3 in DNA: TGTGCCAGCACTTTGGGGACTAGCGACTACAATGAGCAGTTCTTC. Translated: CASTLGTSDYNEQFF.